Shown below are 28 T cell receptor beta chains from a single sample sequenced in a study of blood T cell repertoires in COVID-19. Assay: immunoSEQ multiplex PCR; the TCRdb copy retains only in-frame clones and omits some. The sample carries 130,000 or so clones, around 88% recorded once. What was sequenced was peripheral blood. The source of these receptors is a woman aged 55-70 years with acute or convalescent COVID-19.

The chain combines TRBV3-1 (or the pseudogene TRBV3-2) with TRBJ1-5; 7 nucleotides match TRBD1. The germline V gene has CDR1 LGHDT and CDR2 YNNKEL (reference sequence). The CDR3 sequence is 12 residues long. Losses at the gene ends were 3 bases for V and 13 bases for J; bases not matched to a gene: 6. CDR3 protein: CASSQADRAQHF. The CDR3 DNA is TGTGCCAGCAGCCAGGCCGACAGGGCACAGCATTTT.

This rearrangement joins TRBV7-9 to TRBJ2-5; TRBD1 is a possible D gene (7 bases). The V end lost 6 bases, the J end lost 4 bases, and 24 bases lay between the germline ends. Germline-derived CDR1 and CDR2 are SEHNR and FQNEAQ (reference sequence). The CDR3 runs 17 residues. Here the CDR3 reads CASRPGSGGRFRETQYF. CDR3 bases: TGTGCCAGCAGGCCAGGGTCAGGGGGGCGATTTCGAGAGACCCAGTACTTC. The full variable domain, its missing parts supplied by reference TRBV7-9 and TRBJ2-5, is DTGVSQNPRHKITKRGQNVTFRCDPISEHNRLYWYRQTLGQGPEFLTYFQNEAQLEKSRLLSDRFSAERPKGSFSTLEIQRTEQGDSAMYLCASRPGSGGRFRETQYFGPGTRLLVL.

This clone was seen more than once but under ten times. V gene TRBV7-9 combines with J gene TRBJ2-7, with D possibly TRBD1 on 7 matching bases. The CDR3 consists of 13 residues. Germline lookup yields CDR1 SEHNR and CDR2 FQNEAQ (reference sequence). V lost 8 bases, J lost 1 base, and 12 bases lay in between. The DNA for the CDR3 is TGTGCCAGCGGGGGGACAGCTTCCTACGAGCAGTACTTC. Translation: CASGGTASYEQYF.

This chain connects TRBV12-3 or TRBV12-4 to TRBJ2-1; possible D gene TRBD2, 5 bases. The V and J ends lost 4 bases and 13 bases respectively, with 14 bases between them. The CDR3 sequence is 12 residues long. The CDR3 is CASSSPSGKQFF. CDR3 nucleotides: TGTGCCAGCAGTTCCCCATCCGGGAAACAGTTCTTC.

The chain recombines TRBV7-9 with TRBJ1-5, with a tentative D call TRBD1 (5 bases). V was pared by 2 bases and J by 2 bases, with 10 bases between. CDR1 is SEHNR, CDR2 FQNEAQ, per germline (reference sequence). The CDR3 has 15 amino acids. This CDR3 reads CASSLTRAGNQPQHF. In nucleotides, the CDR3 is TGTGCCAGCAGCTTAACCAGGGCAGGCAATCAGCCCCAGCATTTT.

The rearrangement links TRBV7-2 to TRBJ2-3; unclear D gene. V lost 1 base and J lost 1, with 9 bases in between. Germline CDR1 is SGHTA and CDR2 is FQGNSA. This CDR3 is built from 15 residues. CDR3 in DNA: TGTGCCAGCAGCTTAGACCCCCTAGGCACAGATACGCAGTATTTT. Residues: CASSLDPLGTDTQYF.

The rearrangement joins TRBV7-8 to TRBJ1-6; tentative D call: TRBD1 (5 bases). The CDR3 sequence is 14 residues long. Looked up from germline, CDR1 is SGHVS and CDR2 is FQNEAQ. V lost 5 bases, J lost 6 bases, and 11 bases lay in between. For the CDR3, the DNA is TGTGCCAGCAGCCCGACAGACTCTAATTCACCCCTCCACTTT. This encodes CASSPTDSNSPLHF.

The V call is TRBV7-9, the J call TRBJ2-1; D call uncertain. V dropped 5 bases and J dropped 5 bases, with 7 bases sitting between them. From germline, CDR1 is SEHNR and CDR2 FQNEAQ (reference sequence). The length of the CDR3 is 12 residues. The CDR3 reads CASSIRDNEQFF. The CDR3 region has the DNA TGTGCCAGCAGCATACGGGACAATGAGCAGTTCTTC.

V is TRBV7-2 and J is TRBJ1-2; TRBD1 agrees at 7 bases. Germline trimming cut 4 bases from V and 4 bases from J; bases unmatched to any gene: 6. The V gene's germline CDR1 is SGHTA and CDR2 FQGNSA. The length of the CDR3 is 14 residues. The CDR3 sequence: CASSSVGGFYGYTF. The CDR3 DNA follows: TGTGCCAGCAGCTCCGTAGGGGGCTTCTATGGCTACACCTTC.

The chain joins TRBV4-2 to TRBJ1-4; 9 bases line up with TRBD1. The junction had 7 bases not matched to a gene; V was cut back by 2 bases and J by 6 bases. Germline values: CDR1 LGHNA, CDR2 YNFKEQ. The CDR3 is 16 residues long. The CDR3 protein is CASSQLTGGSDEKLFF. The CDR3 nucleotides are TGTGCCAGCAGCCAACTAACAGGGGGCTCGGATGAAAAACTGTTTTTT.

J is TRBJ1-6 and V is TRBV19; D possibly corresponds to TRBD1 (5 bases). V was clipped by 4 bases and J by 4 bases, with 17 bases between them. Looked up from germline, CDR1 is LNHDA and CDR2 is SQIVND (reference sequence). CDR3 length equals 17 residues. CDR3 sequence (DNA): TGTGCCAGTAGTAAGAGGAGACAGTTCCTTTATAATTCACCCCTCCACTTT. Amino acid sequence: CASSKRRQFLYNSPLHF.

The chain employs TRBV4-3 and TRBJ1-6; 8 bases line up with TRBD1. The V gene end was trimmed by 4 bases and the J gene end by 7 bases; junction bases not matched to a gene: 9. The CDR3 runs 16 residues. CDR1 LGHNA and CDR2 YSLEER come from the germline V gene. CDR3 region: CASSRIQGQANSPLHF. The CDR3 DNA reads TGCGCCAGCAGCCGAATACAGGGACAGGCAAATTCACCCCTCCACTTT.

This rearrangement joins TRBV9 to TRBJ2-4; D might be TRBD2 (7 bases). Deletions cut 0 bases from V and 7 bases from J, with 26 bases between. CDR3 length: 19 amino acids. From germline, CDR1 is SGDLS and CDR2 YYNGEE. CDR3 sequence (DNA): TGTGCCAGCAGCGTAGGGTTAAGGGGGGACTACGGTTTGGAGAACATTCAGTACTTC. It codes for CASSVGLRGDYGLENIQYF.

The chain's CDR3 is CASSYKGALSGNTIYF. The DNA of the CDR3 is TGTGCCAGCAGTTACAAGGGGGCACTCTCTGGAAACACCATATATTTT. The J gene is TRBJ1-3, the V gene TRBV6-6; 7 nucleotides agree with TRBD1. V lost 2 bases, J lost 0 bases, and 4 bases stayed unmatched. Germline values: CDR1 MNHNY, CDR2 SVGAGI (reference sequence). CDR3 size: 16 residues.

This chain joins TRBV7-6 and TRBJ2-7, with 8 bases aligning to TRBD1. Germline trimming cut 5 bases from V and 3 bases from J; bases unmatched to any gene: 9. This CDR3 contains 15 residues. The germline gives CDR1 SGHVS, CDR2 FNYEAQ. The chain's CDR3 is CASSQQGDPNYEQYF. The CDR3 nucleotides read TGTGCCAGCAGCCAACAGGGGGACCCAAACTACGAGCAGTACTTC.

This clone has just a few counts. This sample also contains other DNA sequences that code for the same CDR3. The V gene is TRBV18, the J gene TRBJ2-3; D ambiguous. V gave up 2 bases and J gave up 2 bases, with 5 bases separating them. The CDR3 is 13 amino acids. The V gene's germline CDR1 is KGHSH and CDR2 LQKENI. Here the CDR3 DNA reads TGTGCCAGCTCACCAAGAGACACAGATACGCAGTATTTT. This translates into CASSPRDTDTQYF. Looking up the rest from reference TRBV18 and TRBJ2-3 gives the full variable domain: NAGVMQNPRHLVRRRGQEARLRCSPMKGHSHVYWYRQLPEEGLKFMVYLQKENIIDESGMPKERFSAEFPKEGPSILRIQQVVRGDSAAYFCASSPRDTDTQYFGPGTRLTVL.

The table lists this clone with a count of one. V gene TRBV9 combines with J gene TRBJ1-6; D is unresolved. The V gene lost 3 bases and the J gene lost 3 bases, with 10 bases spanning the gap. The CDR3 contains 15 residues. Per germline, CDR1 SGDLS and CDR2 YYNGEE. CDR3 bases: TGTGCCAGCAGCGGGACCGGGAACTATAATTCACCCCTCCACTTT. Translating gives CASSGTGNYNSPLHF.

The CDR3 is CASSPSPTSTGGYDEQFF. The CDR3 region has the DNA TGTGCCAGCAGCCCTAGCCCTACTTCAACGGGGGGGTACGATGAGCAGTTCTTC. The chain has TRBV7-2 and TRBJ2-1; 8 bases agree with TRBD2. CDR3 length: 18 amino acids. V lost 5 bases and J lost 8; bases outside the gene matches: 20. The germline V gene has CDR1 SGHTA and CDR2 FQGNSA.

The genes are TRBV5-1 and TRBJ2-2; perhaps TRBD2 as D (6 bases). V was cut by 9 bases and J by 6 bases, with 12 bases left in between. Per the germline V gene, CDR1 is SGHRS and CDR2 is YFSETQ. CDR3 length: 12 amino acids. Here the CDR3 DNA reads TGCGCCACCTCGTGGGGGGCCGGGGAGCTGTTTTTT. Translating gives CATSWGAGELFF.

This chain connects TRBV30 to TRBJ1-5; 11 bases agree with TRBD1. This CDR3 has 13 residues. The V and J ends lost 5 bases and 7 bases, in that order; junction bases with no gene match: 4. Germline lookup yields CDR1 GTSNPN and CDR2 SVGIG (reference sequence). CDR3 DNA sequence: TGTGCCTGGGGACAGGGGGCAGCCCAGCCCCAGCATTTT. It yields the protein CAWGQGAAQPQHF.

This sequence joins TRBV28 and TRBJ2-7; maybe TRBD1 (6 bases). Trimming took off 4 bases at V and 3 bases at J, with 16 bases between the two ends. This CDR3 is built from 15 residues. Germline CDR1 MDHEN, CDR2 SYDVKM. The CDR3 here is CASSSIRGSRYEQYF. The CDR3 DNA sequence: TGTGCCAGCAGTTCTATAAGGGGGTCTCGCTACGAGCAGTACTTC.

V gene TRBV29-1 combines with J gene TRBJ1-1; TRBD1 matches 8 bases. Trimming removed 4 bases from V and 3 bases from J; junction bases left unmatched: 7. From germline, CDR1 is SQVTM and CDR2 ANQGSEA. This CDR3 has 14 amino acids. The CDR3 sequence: CSVALTGEYTEAFF. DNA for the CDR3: TGCAGCGTTGCCCTGACAGGGGAGTACACTGAAGCTTTCTTT. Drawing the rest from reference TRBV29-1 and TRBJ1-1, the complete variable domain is SAVISQKPSRDICQRGTSLTIQCQVDSQVTMMFWYRQQPGQSLTLIATANQGSEATYESGFVIDKFPISRPNLTFSTLTVSNMSPEDSSIYLCSVALTGEYTEAFFGQGTRLTVV.

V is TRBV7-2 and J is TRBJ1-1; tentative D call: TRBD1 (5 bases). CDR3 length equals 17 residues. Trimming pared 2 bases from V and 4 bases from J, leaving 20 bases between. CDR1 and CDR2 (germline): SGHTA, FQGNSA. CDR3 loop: CASSLLWRAGPGTEAFF. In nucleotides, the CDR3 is TGTGCCAGCAGCTTATTATGGCGGGCGGGGCCGGGCACTGAAGCTTTCTTT.

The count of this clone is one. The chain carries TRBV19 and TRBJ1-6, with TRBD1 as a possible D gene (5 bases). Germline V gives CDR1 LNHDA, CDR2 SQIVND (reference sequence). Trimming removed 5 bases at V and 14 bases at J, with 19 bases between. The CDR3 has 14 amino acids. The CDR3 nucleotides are TGTGCCAGTAGTGCCCCAGCCCAGGGCAGGACCCTCCACTTT. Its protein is CASSAPAQGRTLHF.

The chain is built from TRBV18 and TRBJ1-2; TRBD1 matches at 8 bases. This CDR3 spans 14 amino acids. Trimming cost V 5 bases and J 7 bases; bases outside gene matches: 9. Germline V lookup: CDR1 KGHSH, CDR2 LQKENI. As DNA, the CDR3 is TGTGCCAGCTCAACTCTGGACAGGGATAGTGGCTACACCTTC. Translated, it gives CASSTLDRDSGYTF.

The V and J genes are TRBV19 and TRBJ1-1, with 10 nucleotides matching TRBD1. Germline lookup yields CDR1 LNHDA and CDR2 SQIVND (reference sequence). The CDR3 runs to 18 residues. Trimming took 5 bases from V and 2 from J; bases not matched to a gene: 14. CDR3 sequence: CASSPRDRGLTPNTEAFF. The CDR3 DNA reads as TGTGCCAGTAGTCCCCGGGACAGGGGTCTTACGCCCAACACTGAAGCTTTCTTT.

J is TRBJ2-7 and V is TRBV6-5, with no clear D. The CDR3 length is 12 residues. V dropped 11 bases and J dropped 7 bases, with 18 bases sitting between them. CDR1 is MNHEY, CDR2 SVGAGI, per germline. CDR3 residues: CAVLTTLLEQYF. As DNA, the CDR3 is TGTGCCGTTCTGACAACCCTACTGGAGCAGTACTTC.

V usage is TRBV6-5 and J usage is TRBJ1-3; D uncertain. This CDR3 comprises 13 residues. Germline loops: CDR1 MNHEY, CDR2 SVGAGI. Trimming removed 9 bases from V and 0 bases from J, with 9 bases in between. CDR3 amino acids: CASLPPSGNTIYF. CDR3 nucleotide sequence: TGTGCCAGTCTACCGCCCTCTGGAAACACCATATATTTT.